Following are 27 T cell receptor beta chains from one sample sequenced in a study of STAT3 mutations in large granular lymphocyte leukemia. General study findings and limits: Every T-cell large granular lymphocyte leukemia patient had at least one immunodominant TCR beta clonotype.

These receptors lack a known antigen. Sequencing was performed with immunoSEQ multiplex PCR; in TCRdb, only in-frame clones are kept and a portion is missing. The data show about 20,000 clones, roughly 90% seen once. Sequences were obtained from peripheral blood mononuclear cells. Receptors originate from a man aged 60 to 69 with T-cell large granular lymphocyte leukemia. Some clones in this sample may be carry-over from other donors' samples.

The chain uses TRBV5-1 and TRBJ2-7, with no clear D. Germline CDR1 reads SGHRS; CDR2 reads YFSETQ. CDR3 length: 15 amino acids. V was pared by 4 bases and J by 5 bases, with 19 bases between. CDR3 protein: CASSPWAPGVDEQYF. CDR3 sequence (DNA): TGCGCCAGCAGCCCCTGGGCACCCGGAGTGGACGAGCAGTACTTC.

The rearrangement uses TRBV7-9 and TRBJ2-2, with 9 nucleotides matching TRBD1. This CDR3 contains 17 residues. Germline V gene data show CDR1 as SEHNR and CDR2 as FQNEAQ (reference sequence). The trim removed 4 bases at V and 4 bases at J, leaving 10 bases unmatched. CDR3 in amino acids: CASSWPPGQGSTGELFF. In DNA, the CDR3 is TGTGCCAGCAGCTGGCCACCCGGACAGGGGAGCACCGGGGAGCTGTTTTTT.

The chain recombines TRBV5-1 with TRBJ2-1; 8 nucleotides align to TRBD1. V lost 8 bases to trimming and J lost 10 bases; unmatched junction nucleotides: 17. CDR1 is SGHRS, CDR2 YFSETQ, per germline. This CDR3 region has 15 residues. CDR3 in amino acids: CASKAETGVIEEQFF. CDR3 nucleotide sequence: TGCGCCAGTAAGGCCGAGACAGGGGTAATAGAGGAGCAGTTCTTC. Looking up the rest from reference TRBV5-1 and TRBJ2-1 gives the full variable domain: KAGVTQTPRYLIKTRGQQVTLSCSPISGHRSVSWYQQTPGQGLQFLFEYFSETQRNKGNFPGRFSGRQFSNSRSEMNVSTLELGDSALYLCASKAETGVIEEQFFGPGTRLTVL.

The rearrangement links TRBV10-1 to TRBJ2-7; 9 nucleotides line up with TRBD2. The V and J ends lost 0 bases and 7 bases, in that order; junction bases with no gene match: 4. Germline values: CDR1 WNHNN, CDR2 SYGVQD (reference sequence). CDR3 length: 14 amino acids. The CDR3, as DNA: TGCGCCAGCAGTGAGTCGATGCTAGCGGGGGAGCAGTACTTC. Protein sequence: CASSESMLAGEQYF.

This chain joins TRBV6-1 and TRBJ1-2; no definite D call. The CDR3 extends over 13 amino acids. Trimming removed 9 bases from V and 2 bases from J, with 13 bases in between. From germline, CDR1 is MNHNS and CDR2 SASEGT. CDR3 sequence: CASKQWGNYGYTF. CDR3 DNA: TGTGCCAGTAAGCAGTGGGGAAACTATGGCTACACCTTC.

The CDR3 nucleotides are TGCAGTGCTAGCGGGGGGAAGGGCTACACCTTC. This codes for CSASGGKGYTF. The V call is TRBV20-1, the J call TRBJ1-2; tentative D call: TRBD1 (5 bases). Germline values: CDR1 DFQATT, CDR2 SNEGSKA (reference sequence). V was cut by 3 bases and J by 8 bases, with 10 bases left in between. CDR3 length: 11 residues.

CDR3 sequence: CASSLSGANGEQYF. In nucleotides, the CDR3 is TGTGCCAGCAGCTTAAGCGGGGCCAACGGCGAGCAGTACTTC. The V and J genes are TRBV7-3 and TRBJ2-7, with D perhaps matching TRBD2 (6 bases). V gave up 1 base and J gave up 6 bases, with 13 bases separating them. CDR1 is SGHTA and CDR2 is FQGTGA in the germline V gene. This CDR3 spans 14 amino acids.

The chain recombines TRBV11-2 with TRBJ2-7; 12 nucleotides align to TRBD1. The CDR3 totals 15 residues. The junction had 7 bases not matched to a gene; V was cut back by 5 bases and J by 5 bases. CDR1 SGHAT and CDR2 FQNNGV come from the germline V gene. The CDR3 region is CASSRVGTGGHEQYF. The DNA for the CDR3 is TGTGCCAGCAGCCGCGTGGGGACAGGGGGCCACGAGCAGTACTTC.

The V call is TRBV29-1, the J call TRBJ2-5; TRBD2 matches 7 bases. V lost 4 bases, J lost 1 base, and 6 bases stayed unmatched. This CDR3 has 14 amino acids. Germline CDR1 reads SQVTM; CDR2 reads ANQGSEA. Here the CDR3 DNA reads TGCAGCGTTGTGCCAGCGGGACTCCAAGAGACCCAGTACTTC. Translated: CSVVPAGLQETQYF.

The chain is built from TRBV4-1 and TRBJ1-2, with 8 bases matching TRBD1. The CDR3 runs 15 residues. The V gene's germline CDR1 is MGHRA and CDR2 YSYEKL. The J segment lost 8 bases and the V segment lost 2 bases, leaving 10 bases of the junction unmatched. CDR3 protein: CASSQPTDRVRGYTF. As DNA, the CDR3 is TGCGCCAGCAGCCAACCTACGGACAGGGTTCGCGGCTACACCTTC.

This clone was observed once. The chain employs TRBV7-9 and TRBJ2-2; D is unclear. Germline CDR1 and CDR2: SEHNR and FQNEAQ (reference sequence). This CDR3 contains 15 residues. Trimming cost V 5 bases and J 7 bases, with 17 bases left between them. The CDR3: CASSPKTPSGGELFF. As DNA, the CDR3 is TGTGCCAGCAGCCCGAAGACCCCGTCCGGCGGGGAGCTGTTTTTT.

The rearrangement uses TRBV5-1 and TRBJ2-2, with D unresolved. This CDR3 comprises 13 residues. CDR1 SGHRS and CDR2 YFSETQ come from the germline V gene. V gave up 0 bases and J gave up 7 bases, with 7 bases separating them. As DNA, the CDR3 is TGCGCCAGCAGCTTGGCGACCTACGGGGAGCTGTTTTTT. It translates to CASSLATYGELFF.

J is TRBJ1-2 and V is TRBV30; 7 nucleotides align to TRBD1. The J segment lost 6 bases and the V segment lost 3 bases, leaving 4 bases of the junction unmatched. This CDR3 comprises 12 residues. CDR1 and CDR2 from the germline V gene are GTSNPN and SVGIG (reference sequence). This CDR3 reads CAWRPRGNGYTF. The CDR3 coding sequence is TGTGCCTGGAGACCCAGGGGGAATGGCTACACCTTC.

J is TRBJ2-5 and V is TRBV4-1; TRBD1 is a possible D gene (5 bases). The V and J ends lost 0 bases and 5 bases respectively, with 10 bases between them. From germline, CDR1 is MGHRA and CDR2 YSYEKL. The CDR3 sequence is 14 residues long. The chain's CDR3 is CASSQDWGLETQYF. The CDR3 nucleotides read TGCGCCAGCAGCCAAGATTGGGGCCTCGAGACCCAGTACTTC.

J is TRBJ2-7 and V is TRBV29-1, with TRBD1 matching 7 bases. The CDR3 consists of 13 residues. Germline CDR1 is SQVTM and CDR2 is ANQGSEA. The V gene end was trimmed by 4 bases and the J gene end by 1 base; junction bases not matched to a gene: 4. The CDR3 sequence is CSVGQGRSYEQYF. Written as DNA, the CDR3 is TGCAGCGTTGGACAGGGTAGGTCCTACGAGCAGTACTTC.

The chain uses TRBV14 and TRBJ1-2; tentatively, D is TRBD1 (5 bases). CDR3 size: 15 residues. Between the trimmed V and J ends, which lost 2 bases and 4 bases, there was a span of 14 bases. Germline loops: CDR1 SGHDN, CDR2 FVKESK. The CDR3 DNA sequence: TGTGCCAGCAGCCAAATTTCAGGGTGGGCCTATGGCTACACCTTC. Its translation: CASSQISGWAYGYTF.

This clone was observed a single time. This chain joins TRBV5-1 and TRBJ2-7; D is possibly TRBD2 (6 bases). The germline V gene has CDR1 SGHRS and CDR2 YFSETQ. The CDR3 consists of 17 residues. Trimming removed 0 bases from V and 1 base from J, with 17 bases in between. DNA for the CDR3: TGCGCCAGCAGCTTGGGGGGAGGACATTTACCTTCCTACGAGCAGTACTTC. Translation gives CASSLGGGHLPSYEQYF. The full variable domain, in which reference TRBV5-1 and TRBJ2-7 provide the parts outside the CDR3, is KAGVTQTPRYLIKTRGQQVTLSCSPISGHRSVSWYQQTPGQGLQFLFEYFSETQRNKGNFPGRFSGRQFSNSRSEMNVSTLELGDSALYLCASSLGGGHLPSYEQYFGPGTRLTVT.

The chain links TRBV30 to TRBJ1-5, with TRBD1 as a possible D gene (5 bases). CDR1 is GTSNPN and CDR2 is SVGIG in the germline V gene (reference sequence). V was cut by 8 bases and J by 0 bases, with 8 bases left in between. This CDR3 spans 12 amino acids. CDR3 nucleotides: TGTGCCGGGGGAGATAGCAATCAGCCCCAGCATTTT. Its protein product is CAGGDSNQPQHF.

This CDR3 reads CASSPLTSGVGEQYF. The CDR3 region has the DNA TGTGCCAGCAGCCCGCTGACTAGCGGAGTGGGGGAGCAGTACTTC. The chain links TRBV27 to TRBJ2-7; TRBD2 agrees at 9 bases. Germline V gene sequence: CDR1 MNHEY, CDR2 SMNVEV (reference sequence). The CDR3 totals 15 residues. With V trimmed by 6 bases and J by 7 bases, 13 bases remained unmatched.

CDR3 in amino acids: CASSLQGNRGEKLFF. The DNA of the CDR3 is TGCGCCAGCAGCCTACAGGGCAACAGGGGTGAAAAACTGTTTTTT. The chain couples TRBV5-1 to TRBJ1-4; 7 bases are shared with TRBD1. Germline CDR1 and CDR2: SGHRS and YFSETQ. This CDR3 has 15 residues. With 4 bases clipped from V and 7 bases from J, the junction kept 10 bases outside the gene matches.

This clone was observed a few times. The chain combines TRBV5-1 with TRBJ2-1; either TRBD1 or TRBD2 may supply D (5 bases each). The CDR3 is made up of 14 amino acids. Trimming stripped 4 bases from V and 8 bases from J, with 16 bases between. Germline V gives CDR1 SGHRS, CDR2 YFSETQ. As DNA, the CDR3 is TGCGCCAGCAGCCCCGAGGGCAGGGCCCATGAGCAGTTCTTC. Its protein is CASSPEGRAHEQFF.

This clone was detected once. This chain uses TRBV5-4 with TRBJ1-2; 9 bases fit TRBD1. CDR1 is SGHNT and CDR2 is YYREEE in the germline V gene (reference sequence). V shed 0 bases and J 6 bases; nucleotides not matched to a gene: 6. CDR3 length equals 15 residues. The CDR3 protein is CASSLAGQGVDGYTF. The DNA of the CDR3 is TGTGCCAGCAGCTTGGCGGGACAGGGTGTAGATGGCTACACCTTC.

This chain connects TRBV15 to TRBJ1-5; perhaps TRBD1 as D (6 bases). Trimming removed 0 bases from V and 6 bases from J, with 18 bases in between. This CDR3 is built from 17 residues. CDR1 and CDR2 (germline): LNHNV, YYDKDF (reference sequence). The CDR3 sequence is CATSRDLPGASGQPQHF. The CDR3 region has the DNA TGTGCCACCAGCAGAGATTTACCAGGGGCCTCGGGTCAGCCCCAGCATTTT. Full variable domain (rest looked up from reference TRBV15 and TRBJ1-5): DAMVIQNPRYQVTQFGKPVTLSCSQTLNHNVMYWYQQKSSQAPKLLFHYYDKDFNNEADTPDNFQSRRPNTSFCFLDIRSPGLGDTAMYLCATSRDLPGASGQPQHFGDGTRLSIL.

The chain recombines TRBV19 with TRBJ1-2; D not certain. Germline assignment: CDR1 LNHDA and CDR2 SQIVND (reference sequence). V shed 2 bases and J shed 0 bases, with 7 bases lying between them. The CDR3 runs to 14 residues. The CDR3 DNA follows: TGTGCCAGTAGTATATGGGGTTCTAACTATGGCTACACCTTC. Residues: CASSIWGSNYGYTF.

Only one count was recorded for this clone. This sequence joins TRBV5-1 and TRBJ1-4, with D perhaps matching TRBD1 (6 bases). V was shortened by 5 bases and J by 7 bases, with 15 bases between the two germline ends. In germline, CDR1 is SGHRS, CDR2 YFSETQ. This CDR3 contains 14 residues. CDR3 region: CASRRETGGEKLFF. Written as DNA, the CDR3 is TGCGCCAGCAGGCGTGAGACAGGCGGTGAAAAACTGTTTTTT.

The CDR3 sequence is CASSLVVRLAGGFYEQYF. The CDR3 DNA reads TGTGCCAGCAGCTTAGTCGTCCGCCTAGCGGGAGGTTTCTACGAGCAGTACTTC. The J gene is TRBJ2-7, the V gene TRBV7-9, with 11 bases fitting TRBD2. The junction had 11 bases not matched to a gene; V was cut back by 1 base and J by 3 bases. In germline, CDR1 is SEHNR, CDR2 FQNEAQ (reference sequence). The CDR3 extends over 18 amino acids.

This clone is a singleton in its sample. This chain links TRBV27 with TRBJ1-2; 11 bases match TRBD1. The germline V gene has CDR1 MNHEY and CDR2 SMNVEV (reference sequence). The CDR3 consists of 14 residues. With 4 bases clipped from V and 7 bases from J, the junction kept 5 bases outside the gene matches. CDR3 loop: CASSSGQGVFGYTF. CDR3 sequence (DNA): TGTGCCAGCAGTTCGGGACAGGGGGTCTTTGGCTACACCTTC.